This TCR beta chain was obtained from a study of T cell changes during pregnancy in multiple sclerosis. Clones were sequenced by immunoSEQ multiplex PCR, and TCRdb holds only the in-frame ones, with some missing. The sample yields roughly 58,000 clones, around 92% seen once. The CDR3 totals 12 residues. Trimming shortened V by 4 bases and J by 10 bases, and 13 bases separated the two germline ends. Germline V CDR1 and CDR2: SEHNR, FQNEAQ (reference sequence). This clonotype was obtained from a female donor in good health, enrolled as a control in a pregnancy study. Source: CD4+ T cells from peripheral blood mononuclear cells, taken after pregnancy. This chain links TRBV7-9 with TRBJ1-1; TRBD1 might be the D (6 bases). DNA of the CDR3: TGTGCCAGCAGCTCAAGGACAGTCGGAGCTTTCTTT. This translates into CASSSRTVGAFF.